Below, 3 T cell receptor beta chains from the same sample are listed, as sequenced in a study of patients and donors after allogeneic stem cell transplantation. TCRdb ran MiXCR on the RT-PCR reads and lists one entry per CDR3 protein. The table lists hundreds of thousands of distinct CDR3 sequences, around 16% of them singletons. Sequences were obtained from blood, either unsorted or a sorted T cell fraction (not recorded which). These receptor sequences come from a human donor who was either an allogeneic HSCT recipient or a stem cell or donor lymphocyte infusion donor (not recorded which). It is not recorded whose cells these are; they may come from a transplant donor.

This clonotype was counted only a few times. The CDR3 DNA reads TGCAGCGCCCGGGACGGAGGGTACCAAGAGACCCAGTACTTC. Protein: CSARDGGYQETQYF. The genes are TRBV29-1 and TRBJ2-5; D may be TRBD2 (6 bases). The V gene lost 7 bases and the J gene lost 0 bases, with 15 bases spanning the gap. The CDR3 spans 14 residues. In germline, CDR1 is SQVTM, CDR2 ANQGSEA.

The rearrangement links TRBV7-2 to TRBJ2-1; 10 nucleotides align to TRBD2. Germline V lookup: CDR1 SGHTA, CDR2 FQGNSA. Trimming removed 4 bases from V and 1 base from J; junction bases left unmatched: 4. This CDR3 is 16 amino acids long. Written as DNA, the CDR3 is TGTGCCAGCAGCTACGGACTAGCGGTGTCCTACAATGAGCAGTTCTTC. This translates into CASSYGLAVSYNEQFF.

This clonotype was observed a handful of times. The rearrangement uses TRBV21-1 and TRBJ1-5. TRBV21-1 is recorded as a pseudogene. The CDR3 length is 14 residues. As DNA, the CDR3 is TGTGCCAGCATTCACCTACCCAGCTCCGGACCCCAGCATTTT. Protein sequence: CASIHLPSSGPQHF.